This T cell receptor beta chain was observed in a study of blood T cell repertoires in COVID-19. Study information: The United States, Italy and Spain were the sources of the acute and convalescent COVID-19 samples. PBMCs, B-cell-depleted T cells, or T cells were the source of the cDNA or gDNA that made up the material.

The V end was cut by 4 bases, the J end by 5 bases, with 18 bases between. The CDR3 runs to 16 residues. From germline, CDR1 is LGHDT and CDR2 YNNKEL (reference sequence). Original methodology: Amplification with reference gene primers provided the estimates of nucleated cell counts. TCRdb's table, derived via immunoSEQ multiplex PCR, lists solely in-frame clones and lacks some. V, J and clone size are taken as reported in that table, and D and trimming were inferred from the DNA itself. This table holds a few hundred thousand clones, about 85% found once. J is TRBJ1-3 and V is TRBV3-1 (or the pseudogene TRBV3-2), with D hard to call. The sequencing sample was made of peripheral blood. This TCR derives from a man aged 40-55 years with acute or convalescent COVID-19. CDR3: CASSLNGRGSRNTIYF. Here the CDR3 DNA reads TGTGCCAGCAGCCTAAATGGGAGAGGGTCAAGAAACACCATATATTTT.